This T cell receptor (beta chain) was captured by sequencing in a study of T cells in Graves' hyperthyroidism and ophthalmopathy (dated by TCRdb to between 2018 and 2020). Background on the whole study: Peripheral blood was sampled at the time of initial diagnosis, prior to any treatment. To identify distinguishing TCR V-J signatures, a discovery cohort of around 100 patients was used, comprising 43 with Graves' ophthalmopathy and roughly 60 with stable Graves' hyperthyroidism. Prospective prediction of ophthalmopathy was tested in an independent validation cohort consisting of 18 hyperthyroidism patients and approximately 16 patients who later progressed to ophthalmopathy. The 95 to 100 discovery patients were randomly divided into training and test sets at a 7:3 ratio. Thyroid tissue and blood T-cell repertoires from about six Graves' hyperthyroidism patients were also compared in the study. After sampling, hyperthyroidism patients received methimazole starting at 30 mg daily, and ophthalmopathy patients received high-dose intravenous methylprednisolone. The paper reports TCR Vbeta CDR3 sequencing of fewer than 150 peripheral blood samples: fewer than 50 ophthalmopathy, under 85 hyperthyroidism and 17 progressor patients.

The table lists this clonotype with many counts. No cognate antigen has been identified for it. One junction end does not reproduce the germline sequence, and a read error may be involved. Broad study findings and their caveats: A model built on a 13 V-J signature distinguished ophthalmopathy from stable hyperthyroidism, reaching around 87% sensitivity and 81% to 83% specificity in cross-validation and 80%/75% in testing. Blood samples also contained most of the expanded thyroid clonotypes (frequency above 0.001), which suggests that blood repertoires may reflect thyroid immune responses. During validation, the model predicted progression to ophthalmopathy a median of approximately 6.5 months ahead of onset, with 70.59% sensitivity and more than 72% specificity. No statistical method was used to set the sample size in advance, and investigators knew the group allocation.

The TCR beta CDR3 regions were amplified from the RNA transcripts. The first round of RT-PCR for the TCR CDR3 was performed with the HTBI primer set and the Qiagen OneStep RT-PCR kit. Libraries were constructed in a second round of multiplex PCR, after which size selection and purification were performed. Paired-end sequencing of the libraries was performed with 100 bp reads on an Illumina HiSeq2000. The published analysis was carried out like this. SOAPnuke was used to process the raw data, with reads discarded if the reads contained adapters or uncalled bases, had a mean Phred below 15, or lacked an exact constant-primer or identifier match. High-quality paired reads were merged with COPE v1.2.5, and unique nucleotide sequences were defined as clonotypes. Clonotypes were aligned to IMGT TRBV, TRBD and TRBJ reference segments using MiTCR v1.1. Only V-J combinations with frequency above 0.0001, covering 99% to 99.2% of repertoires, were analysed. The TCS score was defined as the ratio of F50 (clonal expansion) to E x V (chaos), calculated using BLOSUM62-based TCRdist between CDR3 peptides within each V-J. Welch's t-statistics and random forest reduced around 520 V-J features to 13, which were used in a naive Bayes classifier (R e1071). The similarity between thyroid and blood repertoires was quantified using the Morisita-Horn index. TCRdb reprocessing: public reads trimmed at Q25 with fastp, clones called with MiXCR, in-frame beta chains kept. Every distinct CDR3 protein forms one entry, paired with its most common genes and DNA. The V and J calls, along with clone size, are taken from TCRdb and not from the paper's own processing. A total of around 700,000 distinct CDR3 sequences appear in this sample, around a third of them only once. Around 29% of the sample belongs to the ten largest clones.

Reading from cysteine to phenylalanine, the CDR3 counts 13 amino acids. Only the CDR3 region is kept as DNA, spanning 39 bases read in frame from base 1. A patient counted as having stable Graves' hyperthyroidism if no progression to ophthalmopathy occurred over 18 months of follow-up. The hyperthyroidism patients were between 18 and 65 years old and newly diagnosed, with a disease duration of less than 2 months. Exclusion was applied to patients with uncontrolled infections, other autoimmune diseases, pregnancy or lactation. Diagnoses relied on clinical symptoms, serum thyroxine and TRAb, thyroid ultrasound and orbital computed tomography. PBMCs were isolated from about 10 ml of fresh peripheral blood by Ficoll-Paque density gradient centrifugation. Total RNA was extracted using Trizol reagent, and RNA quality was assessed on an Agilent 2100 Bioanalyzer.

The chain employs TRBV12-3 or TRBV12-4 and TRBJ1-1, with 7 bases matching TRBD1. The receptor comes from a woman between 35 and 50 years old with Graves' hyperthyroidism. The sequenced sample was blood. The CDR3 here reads CASSLDRDTEAFF. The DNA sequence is TGTGCCAGCAGCTTAGACAGGGACACTGAAGCTTTCTTT.